The 11 T cell receptor beta chains given below trace back to one sample, sequenced in a study of blood T cell repertoires in COVID-19. The assay was immunoSEQ multiplex PCR, and TCRdb's table has in-frame clones only and misses some. The data hold about 300,000 clones, with 88% observed a single time. The material sequenced was peripheral blood. These receptors all stem from a woman between 25 and 40 years old who had recovered from COVID-19.

The rearrangement joins TRBV7-2 to TRBJ2-3, with 7 bases identical to TRBD2. Germline V gives CDR1 SGHTA, CDR2 FQGNSA. Unmatched junction bases numbered 9, after V lost 5 bases and J lost 4 bases. CDR3 length equals 15 residues. CDR3 nucleotide sequence: TGTGCCAGCAGCCCCAGCGGGGTTACCCCAGATACGCAGTATTTT. Amino acid sequence: CASSPSGVTPDTQYF.

This rearrangement joins TRBV6-5 to TRBJ2-7; 8 bases match TRBD1. The trim removed 6 bases at V and 2 bases at J, leaving 9 bases unmatched. The CDR3 consists of 15 residues. Germline values: CDR1 MNHEY, CDR2 SVGAGI. In DNA, the CDR3 is TGTGCCAGCAGACGGGGCCGGGACAGGACCTACGAGCAGTACTTC. It specifies CASRRGRDRTYEQYF.

The chain combines TRBV6-5 with TRBJ2-7; TRBD2 is a possible D gene (6 bases). CDR1 and CDR2 (germline): MNHEY, SVGAGI. The V and J ends lost 7 bases and 0 bases respectively, with 10 bases between them. The CDR3 has 13 amino acids. The chain's CDR3 is CASMGGLSYEQYF. CDR3 in DNA: TGTGCCAGCATGGGGGGACTCTCCTACGAGCAGTACTTC.

V usage is TRBV5-6 and J usage is TRBJ2-7; maybe TRBD1 (6 bases). The germline CDR1 and CDR2 sequences are SGHDT and YYEEEE. V gave up 6 bases and J gave up 4 bases, with 26 bases separating them. This CDR3 region has 17 residues. The CDR3 spells CASNLLSGGLRRYEQYF. DNA of the CDR3: TGTGCCAGCAACCTGCTTAGTGGGGGCTTGAGGCGGTACGAGCAGTACTTC.

The chain joins TRBV5-1 to TRBJ1-5; no reliable D call. The germline V and J ends were trimmed by 1 base and 2 bases, with 10 bases remaining between them. The CDR3 totals 15 residues. Germline assignment: CDR1 SGHRS and CDR2 YFSETQ. DNA for the CDR3: TGCGCCAGCAGCTTGACCGGGAGCGGCAATCAGCCCCAGCATTTT. This codes for CASSLTGSGNQPQHF. The full variable domain, with the rest looked up from reference TRBV5-1 and TRBJ1-5, is KAGVTQTPRYLIKTRGQQVTLSCSPISGHRSVSWYQQTPGQGLQFLFEYFSETQRNKGNFPGRFSGRQFSNSRSEMNVSTLELGDSALYLCASSLTGSGNQPQHFGDGTRLSIL.

In DNA form, the CDR3 reads TGTGCCATCAGTGGTGGCAGGGGGGCCTACGAGCAGTACTTC. Amino acid sequence: CAISGGRGAYEQYF. The rearrangement uses TRBV10-3 and TRBJ2-7; a possible D gene is TRBD1 (7 bases). Germline CDR1 and CDR2: ENHRY and SYGVKD. Trimming stripped 4 bases from V and 2 bases from J, with 12 bases between. This CDR3 has 14 residues.

The V gene is TRBV18, the J gene TRBJ2-7; 11 bases agree with TRBD2. J lost 0 bases, V lost 5 bases, and 3 bases had no gene match. Germline assignment: CDR1 KGHSH and CDR2 LQKENI. This CDR3 has 15 amino acids. CDR3 loop: CASSSTSGSSYEQYF. The CDR3 DNA follows: TGTGCCAGCTCATCCACTAGCGGGAGCTCCTACGAGCAGTACTTC.

Note on this clone: Different DNA sequences within this sample yield the same CDR3. CDR3 amino acids: CASSEQGNYGYTF. DNA for the CDR3: TGTGCCAGCAGTGAGCAGGGGAACTATGGCTACACCTTC. The chain employs TRBV6-1 and TRBJ1-2; a possible D gene is TRBD1 (6 bases). Trimming removed 3 bases at V and 2 bases at J, with 7 bases between. Germline CDR1 MNHNS, CDR2 SASEGT. The CDR3 length is 13 residues.

The CDR3 region is CASSPGKGTYEQYF. The CDR3 coding sequence is TGTGCCAGCAGTCCGGGGAAAGGTACCTACGAGCAGTACTTC. V and J are TRBV2 and TRBJ2-7; D may be TRBD2 (5 bases). Germline values: CDR1 SNHLY, CDR2 FYNNEI. Trimming left V 5 bases short and J 2 bases short, with 13 bases between. The CDR3 is 14 amino acids. The variable domain in full, with the rest retrieved from reference TRBV2 and TRBJ2-7, is EPEVTQTPSHQVTQMGQEVILRCVPISNHLYFYWYRQILGQKVEFLVSFYNNEISEKSEIFDDQFSVERPDGSNFTLKIRSTKLEDSAMYFCASSPGKGTYEQYFGPGTRLTVT.

This chain uses TRBV4-2 with TRBJ2-3; a possible D gene is TRBD1 (6 bases). V was clipped by 4 bases and J by 1 base, with 15 bases between them. The V gene's germline CDR1 is LGHNA and CDR2 YNFKEQ. The CDR3 contains 16 residues. Here the CDR3 reads CASSPTAAGGTDTQYF. The CDR3 nucleotides read TGTGCCAGCAGCCCCACAGCGGCAGGGGGCACAGATACGCAGTATTTT.

The chain is built from TRBV27 and TRBJ1-5; D is unresolved. The CDR3 consists of 13 residues. Germline V lookup: CDR1 MNHEY, CDR2 SMNVEV (reference sequence). Between the trimmed V and J ends, which lost 0 bases and 4 bases, there was a span of 4 bases. As DNA, the CDR3 is TGTGCCAGCAGTTTATCGGCTAATCAGCCCCAGCATTTT. The encoded protein is CASSLSANQPQHF.